This T cell receptor beta chain was sequenced for a study of shared clonotypes between healthy human individuals. Study results and limitations: Several donors had roughly 5.2% of their naive CD4 clonotypes in common.

Clones were sequenced by immunoSEQ multiplex PCR, and TCRdb holds only the in-frame ones, with some missing. The data show 2 million to 2.5 million clones, approximately 93% seen once. This CDR3 contains 15 residues. Germline loops: CDR1 SNHLY, CDR2 FYNNEI. The V segment lost 2 bases and the J segment 4 bases; nucleotides outside the gene matches: 6. With regard to this clone: The antigen remains undetermined.

This clonotype was sampled from a man aged 18 to 30 in good health. Some clones in this sample may be carry-over from other donors' samples. The chain couples TRBV2 to TRBJ2-5; 8 bases align to TRBD2. Specimen: naive CD4+ T cells from PBMCs. Subset indicated: CD45RA+ positively selected. The CDR3 DNA is TGTGCCAGCAGTGAATACAGCGGGAGAGGAGAGACCCAGTACTTC. Its translation: CASSEYSGRGETQYF.